This TCR beta chain was identified in a study of T-cell memory formation after mild COVID-19. The study's findings and limits: Clones that contracted from day 15 to 85 were balanced CD4/CD8, while later expanders leaned CD4+. The CD4+ clones that contracted clustered mainly within CM and EM, and the CD8+ clones concentrated in EMRA.

This clonotype was seen a few times. Its matching antigen is unknown. After 5'RACE with constant-segment primers, TCR alpha and TCR beta cDNA libraries carrying sample barcodes and UMIs were obtained. TCRdb recomputed calls from the 5' RACE reads with MiXCR, one row per CDR3 protein. In the table there are about 290,000 distinct CDR3 sequences, around a sixth of which are singletons. V gave up 7 bases and J gave up 4 bases; unmatched junction bases: 11. The germline CDR1 and CDR2 sequences are MNHNY and SVGAGI (reference sequence). The CDR3 totals 16 residues. This chain links TRBV6-6 with TRBJ2-1; 9 positions agree with TRBD2. Source material: PBMCs or a T cell subset sorted from them (not recorded which). The source of this sequence is a man aged 18 to 35 who had mild COVID-19 (a few samples of this study predate the infection). Cell type and time point are not known. CDR3 sequence: CASTQSPAGGYNEQFF. The DNA for the CDR3 is TGTGCCAGCACCCAATCCCCAGCGGGGGGATACAATGAGCAGTTCTTC.